Each of the 16 T cell receptor beta chains below was sequenced from the same sample in a study of blood T cell repertoires in COVID-19. The repertoire was sequenced with immunoSEQ multiplex PCR; TCRdb's copy has only in-frame clones and lacks some. The sample holds around 140,000 clones, 70% to 90% seen once. What was sequenced was peripheral blood. These receptor sequences come from a man aged 65 to 85 with active COVID-19.

This clone was picked up one time. The rearrangement links TRBV5-6 to TRBJ2-1; D is ambiguous. Germline values: CDR1 SGHDT, CDR2 YYEEEE. The V end was cut by 2 bases, the J end by 0 bases, with 9 bases between. This CDR3 is 15 amino acids long. CDR3 nucleotides: TGTGCCAGCAGCTTAAAGCCGAGCTCCTACAATGAGCAGTTCTTC. This translates into CASSLKPSSYNEQFF.

This rearrangement joins TRBV30 to TRBJ1-2; the D gene is possibly TRBD1 (6 bases). The CDR3 spans 16 residues. Trimming removed 1 base from V and 0 bases from J, with 15 bases in between. Germline lookup yields CDR1 GTSNPN and CDR2 SVGIG (reference sequence). The CDR3 loop reads CAWSAPGTPTNYGYTF. DNA for the CDR3: TGTGCCTGGAGTGCCCCCGGGACACCCACTAACTATGGCTACACCTTC.

The chain employs TRBV3-1 (or the pseudogene TRBV3-2) and TRBJ2-5; D might be TRBD2 (5 bases). This CDR3 is built from 15 residues. Germline CDR1 reads LGHDT; CDR2 reads YNNKEL (reference sequence). V gave up 6 bases and J gave up 2 bases, with 16 bases separating them. CDR3 in amino acids: CASRASGPAQETQYF. CDR3 in DNA: TGTGCCAGCAGGGCGAGCGGCCCCGCTCAAGAGACCCAGTACTTC.

The rearrangement links TRBV9 to TRBJ2-2; 7 nucleotides agree with TRBD2. J gave up 2 bases and V 4 bases, and 11 bases lay outside the gene matches. This CDR3 contains 17 residues. In germline, CDR1 is SGDLS, CDR2 YYNGEE. The CDR3 loop is CASSPLSVAGNTGELFF. CDR3 bases: TGTGCCAGCAGCCCTCTTTCGGTAGCGGGTAACACCGGGGAGCTGTTTTTT. Combining the CDR3 with reference TRBV9 and TRBJ2-2 gives the whole variable domain DSGVTQTPKHLITATGQRVTLRCSPRSGDLSVYWYQQSLDQGLQFLIQYYNGEERAKGNILERFSAQQFPDLHSELNLSSLELGDSALYFCASSPLSVAGNTGELFFGEGSRLTVL.

The chain combines TRBV5-1 with TRBJ2-7; 8 nucleotides match TRBD2. The CDR3 loop spans 15 amino acids. Germline CDR1 and CDR2: SGHRS and YFSETQ. The J segment lost 2 bases and the V segment lost 4 bases, leaving 8 bases of the junction unmatched. In DNA form, the CDR3 reads TGCGCCAGCAGCATCGGACTAGCTCAGACCTACGAGCAGTACTTC. Translating it yields CASSIGLAQTYEQYF.

The chain recombines TRBV6-7 with TRBJ2-7; tentative D call: TRBD1 (6 bases). TRBV6-7 is an open reading frame, and its role is uncertain. V was trimmed by 0 bases and J by 3 bases, leaving 24 bases between them. CDR3 length: 19 amino acids. CDR3 DNA: TGTGCCAGCAGTTACTCTAAAAGCCAAACCGGGACACCAGTCTACGAGCAGTACTTC. This translates into CASSYSKSQTGTPVYEQYF.

The chain links TRBV18 to TRBJ2-3; 7 positions agree with TRBD2. V dropped 3 bases and J dropped 4; count of bases not matched to a gene: 4. The CDR3 consists of 14 residues. Germline assignment: CDR1 KGHSH and CDR2 LQKENI. CDR3 in DNA: TGTGCCAGCTCACCGGGGAGGGCCCCAGATACGCAGTATTTT. Its translation is CASSPGRAPDTQYF. Full variable domain (missing parts from reference TRBV18 and TRBJ2-3): NAGVMQNPRHLVRRRGQEARLRCSPMKGHSHVYWYRQLPEEGLKFMVYLQKENIIDESGMPKERFSAEFPKEGPSILRIQQVVRGDSAAYFCASSPGRAPDTQYFGPGTRLTVL.

The chain has TRBV7-2 and TRBJ2-1, with TRBD2 matching over 10 bases. The CDR3 consists of 17 residues. Germline values: CDR1 SGHTA, CDR2 FQGNSA. Trimming cost V 2 bases and J 4 bases; bases outside gene matches: 8. The CDR3 is CASSLRPSGSTYNEQFF. The CDR3 DNA is TGTGCCAGCAGCTTAAGACCTAGCGGGAGTACGTACAATGAGCAGTTCTTC.

The genes are TRBV5-1 and TRBJ2-7; 7 bases match TRBD1. The J segment lost 5 bases and the V segment lost 0 bases, leaving 5 bases of the junction unmatched. This CDR3 region has 14 residues. Germline CDR1 reads SGHRS; CDR2 reads YFSETQ. CDR3 DNA: TGCGCCAGCAGCTTGGAAGGGGGCTGGGACGAGCAGTACTTC. It specifies CASSLEGGWDEQYF.

The genes are TRBV7-6 and TRBJ2-3; 11 bases align to TRBD2. The CDR3 has 16 residues. Germline CDR1 and CDR2: SGHVS and FNYEAQ. V dropped 3 bases and J dropped 2; count of bases not matched to a gene: 4. The CDR3 loop is CASSLGLAAPTDTQYF. The CDR3, as DNA: TGTGCCAGCAGCTTGGGACTAGCGGCTCCCACAGATACGCAGTATTTT.

This clone was seen a few times. The chain combines TRBV30 with TRBJ1-6, with a weak D call TRBD1 (6 bases). V was cut by 4 bases and J by 3 bases, with 16 bases left in between. Germline lookup yields CDR1 GTSNPN and CDR2 SVGIG (reference sequence). This CDR3 is built from 16 residues. The CDR3 loop reads CAWTANRALYNSPLHF. CDR3 sequence (DNA): TGTGCCTGGACCGCAAACAGGGCCCTCTATAATTCACCCCTCCACTTT.

The chain joins TRBV25-1 to TRBJ1-5, with unresolved D. The CDR3 length is 15 residues. Germline values: CDR1 MGHDK, CDR2 SYGVNS. V was trimmed by 5 bases and J by 3 bases, leaving 14 bases between them. CDR3 sequence: CASSSPGSHNQPQHF. Here the CDR3 DNA reads TGTGCCAGCAGTTCTCCGGGGTCCCACAATCAGCCCCAGCATTTT.

The rearrangement uses TRBV4-3 and TRBJ2-3; 11 positions agree with TRBD2. V lost 2 bases and J lost 3; bases outside the gene matches: 4. The CDR3 has 16 residues. Germline V gene lookup returns CDR1 LGHNA and CDR2 YSLEER. The CDR3 sequence: CASSQSTSGRTDTQYF. The CDR3 DNA reads as TGCGCCAGCAGCCAAAGCACTAGCGGGAGAACAGATACGCAGTATTTT.

This chain links TRBV10-3 with TRBJ2-1; the D gene is possibly TRBD1 (6 bases). The V end lost 7 bases, the J end lost 5 bases, and 18 bases lay between the germline ends. Germline V gene data show CDR1 as ENHRY and CDR2 as SYGVKD. The CDR3 length is 15 residues. Written as DNA, the CDR3 is TGTGCCATCATGGCGGTTGTAGGGGGAAACAATGAGCAGTTCTTC. It codes for CAIMAVVGGNNEQFF.

The chain employs TRBV5-1 and TRBJ2-1; 9 bases are shared with TRBD2. Trimming cost V 7 bases and J 8 bases; bases outside gene matches: 7. CDR1 is SGHRS and CDR2 is YFSETQ in the germline V gene. This CDR3 is 13 amino acids long. DNA for the CDR3: TGCGCCAGCGGGGGGCTAGCGGGATATGAGCAGTTCTTC. Its translation: CASGGLAGYEQFF.

The chain recombines TRBV2 with TRBJ2-3, with 7 bases identical to TRBD1. Trimming at V came to 6 bases and at J to 2 bases, leaving 2 bases not matched to a gene. The germline V gene has CDR1 SNHLY and CDR2 FYNNEI. The CDR3 spans 13 residues. The CDR3 is CASSGTVTDTQYF. In DNA form, the CDR3 reads TGTGCCAGCAGCGGGACAGTCACAGATACGCAGTATTTT.